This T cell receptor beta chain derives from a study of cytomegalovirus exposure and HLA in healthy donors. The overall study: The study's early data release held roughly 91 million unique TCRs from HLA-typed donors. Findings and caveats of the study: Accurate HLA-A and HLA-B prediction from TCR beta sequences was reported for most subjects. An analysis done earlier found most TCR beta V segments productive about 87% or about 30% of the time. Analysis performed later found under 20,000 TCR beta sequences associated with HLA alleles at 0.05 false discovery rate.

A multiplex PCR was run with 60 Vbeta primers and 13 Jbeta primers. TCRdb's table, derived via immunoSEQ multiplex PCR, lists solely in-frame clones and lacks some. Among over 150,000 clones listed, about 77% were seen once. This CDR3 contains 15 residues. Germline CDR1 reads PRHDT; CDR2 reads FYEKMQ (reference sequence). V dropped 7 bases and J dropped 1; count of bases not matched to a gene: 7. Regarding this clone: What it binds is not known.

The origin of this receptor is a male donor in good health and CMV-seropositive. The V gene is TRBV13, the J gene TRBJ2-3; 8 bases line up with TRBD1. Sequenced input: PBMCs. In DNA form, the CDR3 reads TGTGCCAGCAACAAGGACAGGGCGGGCACAGATACGCAGTATTTT. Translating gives CASNKDRAGTDTQYF. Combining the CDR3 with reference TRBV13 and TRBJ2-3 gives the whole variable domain AAGVIQSPRHLIKEKRETATLKCYPIPRHDTVYWYQQGPGQDPQFLISFYEKMQSDKGSIPDRFSAQQFSDYHSELNMSSLELGDSALYFCASNKDRAGTDTQYFGPGTRLTVL.